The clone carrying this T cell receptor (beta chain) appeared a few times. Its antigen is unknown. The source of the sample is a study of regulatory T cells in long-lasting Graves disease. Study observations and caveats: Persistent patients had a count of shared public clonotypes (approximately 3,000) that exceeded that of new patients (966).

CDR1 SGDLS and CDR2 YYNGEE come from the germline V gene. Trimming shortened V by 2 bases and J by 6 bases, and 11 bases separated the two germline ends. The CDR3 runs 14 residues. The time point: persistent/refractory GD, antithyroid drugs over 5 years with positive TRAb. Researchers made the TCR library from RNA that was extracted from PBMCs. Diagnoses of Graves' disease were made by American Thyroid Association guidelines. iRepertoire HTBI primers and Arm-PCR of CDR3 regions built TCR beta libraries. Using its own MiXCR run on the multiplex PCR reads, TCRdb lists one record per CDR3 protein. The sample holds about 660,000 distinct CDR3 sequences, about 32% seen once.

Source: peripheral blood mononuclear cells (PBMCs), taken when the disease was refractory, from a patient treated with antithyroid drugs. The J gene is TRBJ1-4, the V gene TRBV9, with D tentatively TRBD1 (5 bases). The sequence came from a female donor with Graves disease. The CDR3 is CASSVRGVDEKLFF. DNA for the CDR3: TGTGCCAGCAGCGTCCGGGGGGTAGATGAAAAACTGTTTTTT.